What follows is one TCR beta chain and its context. From the 5' RACE reads, TCRdb called clonotypes with MiXCR, one entry per CDR3 protein. This sample has around 310,000 distinct CDR3 sequences, with around a fifth found just once. The record originates from a study of T-cell memory formation after mild COVID-19. V was cut by 3 bases and J by 6 bases, with 14 bases left in between. This CDR3 has 14 residues. Germline values: CDR1 MGHRA, CDR2 YSYEKL. The rearrangement uses TRBV4-1 and TRBJ1-2; D might be TRBD1 (6 bases). The sequencing input was PBMCs or a T cell subset sorted from them (not recorded which). The source of this sequence is a man aged 18 to 30 who had mild COVID-19 (a few samples of this study predate the infection). Cell type and time point are not known. The CDR3 sequence is CASSHYRVDNGYTF. Here the CDR3 DNA reads TGCGCCAGCAGCCATTACAGGGTTGACAATGGCTACACCTTC.